This is a list of T cell receptor beta chains from one sample in a study of shared clonotypes between healthy human individuals. The table came from immunoSEQ multiplex PCR; TCRdb's copy has only in-frame clones and leaves some out. The table has roughly 640,000 clones, roughly 97% seen once. Material: naive CD4+ T cells sorted from blood. The receptors shown here come from a woman between 25 and 40 years old in good health. CDR3s include the opening cysteine and the closing phenylalanine or tryptophan. Fields, in order: J gene, D gene, V gene, clone size, CDR3 DNA, CDR3 protein. D genes are given only for firm matches. Some rows have no size entry. The others give once, few or many, or a class for an expanded clone.

j_call: TRBJ2-4
d_call: -
v_call: TRBV5-6
clone_size: -
cdr3_nt: TGTGCCAGCAGCTTTCAGCAAAACATTCAGTACTTC
cdr3_aa: CASSFQQNIQYF

j_call: TRBJ2-5
d_call: TRBD2
v_call: TRBV2
clone_size: -
cdr3_nt: TGTGCCAGCAAGCGGGATCGCCAAGAGACCCAGTACTTC
cdr3_aa: CASKRDRQETQYF

j_call: TRBJ2-3
d_call: TRBD2
v_call: TRBV4-2
clone_size: -
cdr3_nt: TGTGCCAGCACCAAGCAAGCGGGGGAGTCAGATACGCAGTATTTT
cdr3_aa: CASTKQAGESDTQYF

j_call: TRBJ2-1
d_call: -
v_call: TRBV5-6
clone_size: -
cdr3_nt: TGTGCCAGCAGCCAAGGACCCTCCAGCGAGCAGTTCTTC
cdr3_aa: CASSQGPSSEQFF

j_call: TRBJ1-5
d_call: -
v_call: TRBV19
clone_size: -
cdr3_nt: TGTGCCAGTAGTCACGAAATCCTGGGGGGCGCTAATAGCAATCAGCCCCAGCATTTT
cdr3_aa: CASSHEILGGANSNQPQHF

j_call: TRBJ2-2
d_call: -
v_call: TRBV28
clone_size: few
cdr3_nt: TGTGCCAGCAGTTTGCGGGGCGGGGAGCTGTTTTTT
cdr3_aa: CASSLRGGELFF

j_call: TRBJ2-3
d_call: TRBD1
v_call: TRBV9
clone_size: -
cdr3_nt: TGTGCCAGCAGCGTATCGACAGGGCCTCCAGATACGCAGTATTTT
cdr3_aa: CASSVSTGPPDTQYF

j_call: TRBJ2-2
d_call: -
v_call: TRBV5-8
clone_size: -
cdr3_nt: TGTGCCAGCAGTCATGGGAGACTGGCGGCCACCGGGGAGCTGTTTTTT
cdr3_aa: CASSHGRLAATGELFF

j_call: TRBJ2-1
d_call: TRBD2
v_call: TRBV28
clone_size: -
cdr3_nt: TGTGCCAGCAGCCCTGGACTAGCGGGATCCTACAATGAGCAGTTCTTC
cdr3_aa: CASSPGLAGSYNEQFF

j_call: TRBJ1-3
d_call: -
v_call: TRBV18
clone_size: -
cdr3_nt: TGTGCCAGCTCACCACAAGCACAGCGCTCTGGAAACACCATATATTTT
cdr3_aa: CASSPQAQRSGNTIYF

j_call: TRBJ2-3
d_call: TRBD2
v_call: TRBV4-1
clone_size: -
cdr3_nt: TGCGCCAGCAGCGGAAGTAGCGGGAGACGAAATACGCAGTATTTT
cdr3_aa: CASSGSSGRRNTQYF

j_call: TRBJ2-1
d_call: TRBD2
v_call: TRBV10-3
clone_size: -
cdr3_nt: TGTGCCATCAAAACCCCTAGCGGGAGCTTTAATGAGCAGTTCTTC
cdr3_aa: CAIKTPSGSFNEQFF

j_call: TRBJ2-1
d_call: -
v_call: TRBV7-3
clone_size: -
cdr3_nt: TGTGCCAGCAGCCCCTCGAGGGAAGCGGTTAATGAGCAGTTCTTC
cdr3_aa: CASSPSREAVNEQFF

j_call: TRBJ2-1
d_call: -
v_call: TRBV5-1
clone_size: -
cdr3_nt: TGCGCCAGCAGCTTGGACAGGCCGAGCTCCTACAATGAGCAGTTCTTC
cdr3_aa: CASSLDRPSSYNEQFF

j_call: TRBJ2-1
d_call: -
v_call: TRBV20-1
clone_size: -
cdr3_nt: TGCAGTGGGCTCGGCAATGAGCAGTTCTTC
cdr3_aa: CSGLGNEQFF

j_call: TRBJ2-6
d_call: -
v_call: TRBV7-2
clone_size: -
cdr3_nt: TGTGCCCCAGGGGGGTTTGGGGCCAACGTCCTGACTTTC
cdr3_aa: CAPGGFGANVLTF

j_call: TRBJ2-2
d_call: -
v_call: TRBV18
clone_size: -
cdr3_nt: TGTGCCAGCTCACCTGCCCAGAACACCGGGGAGCTGTTTTTT
cdr3_aa: CASSPAQNTGELFF

j_call: TRBJ1-1
d_call: -
v_call: TRBV5-1
clone_size: -
cdr3_nt: TGCGCCAGCAGCTTGGTTGTGAGTACGAACACTGAAGCTTTCTTT
cdr3_aa: CASSLVVSTNTEAFF

j_call: TRBJ2-1
d_call: -
v_call: TRBV10-1
clone_size: -
cdr3_nt: TGCGCCAGCAGTGAGTCGAGTTCGGGGGTCAATGAGCAGTTCTTC
cdr3_aa: CASSESSSGVNEQFF

j_call: TRBJ2-2
d_call: TRBD1
v_call: TRBV6-1
clone_size: -
cdr3_nt: TGTGCCAGCAGGAAAGACAGGGGATCGACCGGGGAGCTGTTTTTT
cdr3_aa: CASRKDRGSTGELFF

j_call: TRBJ2-3
d_call: -
v_call: TRBV6-4
clone_size: -
cdr3_nt: TGTGCCAGCAGCCTAGGACTCTCAGATACGCAGTATTTT
cdr3_aa: CASSLGLSDTQYF

j_call: TRBJ2-5
d_call: -
v_call: TRBV28
clone_size: -
cdr3_nt: TGTGCCAGCATAAGCGGCGGTGCGGGGGAGACCCAGTACTTC
cdr3_aa: CASISGGAGETQYF

j_call: TRBJ2-7
d_call: TRBD1
v_call: TRBV2
clone_size: -
cdr3_nt: TGTGCCAGCAGTGAGGGACAGATATCTTCCTACGAGCAGTACTTC
cdr3_aa: CASSEGQISSYEQYF

j_call: TRBJ2-7
d_call: -
v_call: TRBV4-1
clone_size: -
cdr3_nt: TGCGCCAGCAGCCAGGGGACTTATTTTTACTACGAGCAGTACTTC
cdr3_aa: CASSQGTYFYYEQYF

j_call: TRBJ2-1
d_call: -
v_call: TRBV2
clone_size: -
cdr3_nt: TGTGCCAGCAGGCCTTTCGGACGGAACGAGCAGTTCTTC
cdr3_aa: CASRPFGRNEQFF

j_call: TRBJ1-1
d_call: -
v_call: TRBV19
clone_size: -
cdr3_nt: TGTGCCAGTAGTATAGTTGGAACAGGAGCGTACACTGAAGCTTTCTTT
cdr3_aa: CASSIVGTGAYTEAFF

j_call: TRBJ1-6
d_call: TRBD1
v_call: TRBV4-1
clone_size: -
cdr3_nt: TGCGCCAGCAGCCAAAGGGACAGGGAAGATTCACCCCTCCACTTT
cdr3_aa: CASSQRDREDSPLHF

j_call: TRBJ2-2
d_call: TRBD1
v_call: TRBV5-8
clone_size: -
cdr3_nt: TGTGCCAGCAGCTCGTACAGGGGTGGTTACACCGGGGAGCTGTTTTTT
cdr3_aa: CASSSYRGGYTGELFF

j_call: TRBJ2-3
d_call: -
v_call: TRBV27
clone_size: -
cdr3_nt: TGTGCCAGCGGATCGCAGGGGTCCCTAATCACAGATACGCAGTATTTT
cdr3_aa: CASGSQGSLITDTQYF

j_call: TRBJ1-5
d_call: TRBD1
v_call: TRBV10-3
clone_size: -
cdr3_nt: TGTGCCATCAGGGGACAGGGCCAGCCCCAGCATTTT
cdr3_aa: CAIRGQGQPQHF

j_call: TRBJ1-2
d_call: TRBD1
v_call: TRBV9
clone_size: -
cdr3_nt: TGTGCCAGCAGCCAAACGGGGACAGAGAACTATGGCTACACCTTC
cdr3_aa: CASSQTGTENYGYTF

j_call: TRBJ2-5
d_call: -
v_call: TRBV7-8
clone_size: -
cdr3_nt: TGTGCCAGCAGAAGGGGCCGCGTGGATTTGTACGAGACCCAGTACTTC
cdr3_aa: CASRRGRVDLYETQYF

j_call: TRBJ2-4
d_call: TRBD1
v_call: TRBV28
clone_size: -
cdr3_nt: TGTGCCAGCAAATTAGGGGGCGAAAACATTCAGTACTTC
cdr3_aa: CASKLGGENIQYF

j_call: TRBJ2-3
d_call: TRBD2
v_call: TRBV7-9
clone_size: once
cdr3_nt: TGTGCCAGCAGCCGACTAGCGGGAGTCACAGATACGCAGTATTTT
cdr3_aa: CASSRLAGVTDTQYF

j_call: TRBJ2-3
d_call: -
v_call: TRBV5-1
clone_size: -
cdr3_nt: TGCGCCAGCAGGTTAAGACTAGTTGTAGATACGCAGTATTTT
cdr3_aa: CASRLRLVVDTQYF

j_call: TRBJ2-1
d_call: -
v_call: TRBV1
clone_size: -
cdr3_nt: TGCACCAGCAGCCAAGAAAGACTAGCGCTCGACAATGAGCAGTTCTTC
cdr3_aa: CTSSQERLALDNEQFF

j_call: TRBJ2-2
d_call: -
v_call: TRBV9
clone_size: -
cdr3_nt: TGTGCCAGCAGCGTCACTGGGGAGCTGTTTTTT
cdr3_aa: CASSVTGELFF

j_call: TRBJ1-4
d_call: -
v_call: TRBV2
clone_size: -
cdr3_nt: TGTGCCAGCAGCCCGGCCAGGGGAAAACTGTTTTTT
cdr3_aa: CASSPARGKLFF

j_call: TRBJ2-7
d_call: -
v_call: TRBV30
clone_size: -
cdr3_nt: TGTGCCTGGAGTCTTCAGGGCTACGAGCAGTACTTC
cdr3_aa: CAWSLQGYEQYF

j_call: TRBJ2-1
d_call: -
v_call: TRBV5-1
clone_size: -
cdr3_nt: TGCGCCAGCGCTGAGAGTCAGCCCGGGTTAGAGCAGTTCTTC
cdr3_aa: CASAESQPGLEQFF

j_call: TRBJ1-4
d_call: TRBD1
v_call: TRBV5-8
clone_size: -
cdr3_nt: TGTGCCAGCAGCGGGAGGACAGGGGCTCCTAATGAAAAACTGTTTTTT
cdr3_aa: CASSGRTGAPNEKLFF

j_call: TRBJ2-7
d_call: -
v_call: TRBV10-1
clone_size: -
cdr3_nt: TGCGCCAGCAGTGATGGCGACCTACGCTACGAGCAGTACTTC
cdr3_aa: CASSDGDLRYEQYF

j_call: TRBJ2-1
d_call: -
v_call: TRBV13
clone_size: once
cdr3_nt: TGTGCCAGCAGCCTCCCCCGAGGAATCAATGAGCAGTTCTTC
cdr3_aa: CASSLPRGINEQFF

j_call: TRBJ1-2
d_call: -
v_call: TRBV7-9
clone_size: -
cdr3_nt: TGTGCCAGCAGCCCGAGGGCGGGACCCTTAGCGGATGGCTACACCTTC
cdr3_aa: CASSPRAGPLADGYTF

j_call: TRBJ2-3
d_call: -
v_call: TRBV4-1
clone_size: -
cdr3_nt: TGCGCCAGCAGCCAAGGAGGATATAGCACAGATACGCAGTATTTT
cdr3_aa: CASSQGGYSTDTQYF

j_call: TRBJ2-5
d_call: TRBD1
v_call: TRBV28
clone_size: -
cdr3_nt: TGTGCCAGCAGTCGCGGACAGGGGGTTCGAGAGACCCAGTACTTC
cdr3_aa: CASSRGQGVRETQYF

j_call: TRBJ1-2
d_call: TRBD1
v_call: TRBV29-1
clone_size: -
cdr3_nt: TGCAGCGTTGAAGACAGGGGGCAGTCCTATGGCTACACCTTC
cdr3_aa: CSVEDRGQSYGYTF

j_call: TRBJ2-7
d_call: TRBD2
v_call: TRBV7-9
clone_size: -
cdr3_nt: TGTGCCAGCAGCTTACTACCATTAGCGGGAGGGCCCCGGAACGAGCAGTACTTC
cdr3_aa: CASSLLPLAGGPRNEQYF

j_call: TRBJ1-4
d_call: -
v_call: TRBV25-1
clone_size: -
cdr3_nt: TGTGCCAGCAGTGATGTACAGGGTGGTGAAAAACTGTTTTTT
cdr3_aa: CASSDVQGGEKLFF

j_call: TRBJ2-7
d_call: TRBD2
v_call: TRBV7-8
clone_size: -
cdr3_nt: TGTGCCAGCAGGACTAGGGCGGGAGGGCCCGACGAGCAGTACTTC
cdr3_aa: CASRTRAGGPDEQYF

j_call: TRBJ2-1
d_call: -
v_call: TRBV6-5
clone_size: -
cdr3_nt: TGTGCCAGCCATAAATCATTCGACAATGAGCAGTTCTTC
cdr3_aa: CASHKSFDNEQFF

j_call: TRBJ2-1
d_call: TRBD2
v_call: TRBV18
clone_size: -
cdr3_nt: TGTGCCAGCTCACCTTCTAGCGGAGCCGAGCAGTTCTTC
cdr3_aa: CASSPSSGAEQFF

j_call: TRBJ2-7
d_call: -
v_call: TRBV15
clone_size: -
cdr3_nt: TGTGCCACCAGCAGAGATAGGAGGGGGGAGCAGTACTTC
cdr3_aa: CATSRDRRGEQYF

j_call: TRBJ2-1
d_call: TRBD2
v_call: TRBV6-6
clone_size: -
cdr3_nt: TGTGCCAGCAGTGGACTAGCGGCCAGCTCCTACAATGAGCAGTTCTTC
cdr3_aa: CASSGLAASSYNEQFF

j_call: TRBJ2-7
d_call: TRBD2
v_call: TRBV28
clone_size: once
cdr3_nt: TGTGCCTCTCTAGCGGGAGTTCCCCGCTACGAGCAGTACTTC
cdr3_aa: CASLAGVPRYEQYF

j_call: TRBJ1-1
d_call: -
v_call: TRBV7-9
clone_size: -
cdr3_nt: TGTGCCAGCAGCTTAGAGCCGGATTTTACTGAAGCTTTCTTT
cdr3_aa: CASSLEPDFTEAFF

j_call: TRBJ1-3
d_call: -
v_call: TRBV21-1
clone_size: -
cdr3_nt: TGTGCCAGCAGCAAAGATCTTGAGGGCAGGGGGAACACCATATATTTT
cdr3_aa: CASSKDLEGRGNTIYF

j_call: TRBJ2-1
d_call: -
v_call: TRBV21-1
clone_size: -
cdr3_nt: TGTGCCAGCAGTTGCTGGGTTAGCTCCTACAATGAGCAGTTCTTC
cdr3_aa: CASSCWVSSYNEQFF

j_call: TRBJ2-5
d_call: -
v_call: TRBV29-1
clone_size: -
cdr3_nt: TGCAGCGTTGGCCAGGGGGGCCAAGAGACCCAGTACTTC
cdr3_aa: CSVGQGGQETQYF